Following are 27 T cell receptor beta chains from one sample sequenced in a study of shared clonotypes between healthy human individuals. Libraries were prepared by immunoSEQ multiplex PCR; TCRdb keeps only in-frame clonotypes and omits some of them. The sample records about 2.3 million clones, 80% to 95% being singletons. The sample was naive CD4+ T cells from PBMCs. The sample's subset: CD45RA+ positively selected. The receptors originated from a young man in good health. Some clones in this sample may be carry-over from other donors' samples.

The chain carries TRBV7-2 and TRBJ1-2; 9 nucleotides line up with TRBD1. CDR1 and CDR2 (germline): SGHTA, FQGNSA. V gave up 1 base and J gave up 4 bases; unmatched junction bases: 4. This CDR3 spans 15 amino acids. The CDR3 loop is CASSLGTGGSYGYTF. DNA of the CDR3: TGTGCCAGCAGCTTAGGAACAGGGGGCAGCTATGGCTACACCTTC.

The rearrangement links TRBV7-3 to TRBJ2-1; 7 nucleotides agree with TRBD2. Per the germline V gene, CDR1 is SGHTA and CDR2 is FQGTGA. The length of the CDR3 is 16 residues. The V and J ends lost 3 bases and 6 bases, in that order; junction bases with no gene match: 11. The CDR3 DNA sequence: TGTGCCAGCAGCTTCCAAACTAGCGTTTCGCTCAATGAGCAGTTCTTC. It specifies CASSFQTSVSLNEQFF.

The chain links TRBV21-1 to TRBJ2-1; the DNA was not used to check the table's D call, TRBD2. TRBV21-1 is flagged as a pseudogene. The CDR3 is 16 amino acids. The CDR3 coding sequence is TGTGCCAGCAGCAAAAGCCCGGACTCCTCCTACAATGAGCAGTTCTTC. As protein: CASSKSPDSSYNEQFF.

The V and J genes are TRBV5-8 and TRBJ2-5, with 7 bases fitting TRBD1. The CDR3 consists of 15 residues. Germline-derived CDR1 and CDR2 are SGHTS and YDEGEE. The V gene end was trimmed by 4 bases and the J gene end by 5 bases; junction bases not matched to a gene: 11. The CDR3 nucleotides are TGTGCCAGCAGCCCAGGACAGGCCGATGGGGAGACCCAGTACTTC. Protein sequence: CASSPGQADGETQYF.

As to this clone: Distinct nucleotide sequences in the sample also encode this CDR3. This rearrangement joins TRBV9 to TRBJ2-1, with D possibly matching TRBD2 (5 bases). The CDR3 runs 15 residues. V was cut by 0 bases and J by 3 bases, with 10 bases left in between. CDR1 is SGDLS, CDR2 YYNGEE, per germline. In DNA, the CDR3 is TGTGCCAGCAGCGTAGTGGGTGGAGGCTACAATGAGCAGTTCTTC. This encodes CASSVVGGGYNEQFF.

For the CDR3, the DNA is TGCGCCAGCAGCCAAGGACAATTAAAAGCTAACTATGGCTACACCTTC. Its protein product is CASSQGQLKANYGYTF. The V gene is TRBV4-3, the J gene TRBJ1-2, with no clear D. Germline CDR1 is LGHNA and CDR2 is YSLEER. Trimming shortened V by 1 base and J by 0 bases, and 12 bases separated the two germline ends. The CDR3 has 16 amino acids.

The chain recombines TRBV6-5 with TRBJ2-7; D remains unclear. Germline CDR1 MNHEY, CDR2 SVGAGI. V was trimmed by 5 bases and J by 6 bases, leaving 17 bases between them. The length of the CDR3 is 14 residues. The CDR3 bases are TGTGCCAGCAGTCCGGACGGAAATCCTGGCGAGCAGTACTTC. Protein: CASSPDGNPGEQYF.

The chain recombines TRBV18 with TRBJ1-5; D uncertain. The CDR3 spans 13 residues. V dropped 10 bases and J dropped 7 bases, with 17 bases sitting between them. Per the germline V gene, CDR1 is KGHSH and CDR2 is LQKENI. Here the CDR3 DNA reads TGTGCCACCTCGGCGGGTACACAGCAGCCCCAGCATTTT. Translation gives CATSAGTQQPQHF.

DNA of the CDR3: TGTGCCAGCAGTTTATTGAGACAAAACACTGAAGCTTTCTTT. Protein: CASSLLRQNTEAFF. The V call is TRBV27, the J call TRBJ1-1; D remains unclear. The CDR3 is made up of 14 amino acids. V lost 1 base, J lost 2 bases, and 8 bases lay in between. Germline V gene data show CDR1 as MNHEY and CDR2 as SMNVEV (reference sequence).

The V call is TRBV28, the J call TRBJ2-5; no clear D gene. Looked up from germline, CDR1 is MDHEN and CDR2 is SYDVKM. With 7 bases removed from V and 4 bases from J, the gap between germline ends came to 13 bases. The CDR3 totals 13 residues. CDR3 coding DNA: TGTGCCAGCACACTCCGGGCCCCAGAGACCCAGTACTTC. Translation: CASTLRAPETQYF.

This chain uses TRBV5-1 with TRBJ1-1, with no clear D. CDR3 length: 14 amino acids. In germline, CDR1 is SGHRS, CDR2 YFSETQ. The V end lost 1 base, the J end lost 0 bases, and 7 bases lay between the germline ends. CDR3 loop: CASSLQVVNTEAFF. CDR3 coding DNA: TGCGCCAGCAGCTTGCAGGTGGTGAACACTGAAGCTTTCTTT. The whole variable domain, remainder taken from reference TRBV5-1 and TRBJ1-1, is KAGVTQTPRYLIKTRGQQVTLSCSPISGHRSVSWYQQTPGQGLQFLFEYFSETQRNKGNFPGRFSGRQFSNSRSEMNVSTLELGDSALYLCASSLQVVNTEAFFGQGTRLTVV.

This clone was picked up one time. The rearrangement joins TRBV6-5 to TRBJ2-7; a weak D match, TRBD1 (8 bases). CDR1 and CDR2 (germline): MNHEY, SVGAGI. The CDR3 has 16 amino acids. Trimming removed 2 bases at V and 2 bases at J, with 16 bases between. The CDR3 DNA reads TGTGCCAGCAGTTACAGGGGGGGGACAGGTGCCTACGAGCAGTACTTC. As protein: CASSYRGGTGAYEQYF.

The V gene is TRBV28, the J gene TRBJ2-7; D is ambiguous. The germline V gene encodes CDR1 MDHEN and CDR2 SYDVKM. V lost 8 bases and J 6 bases, leaving 11 bases between the germline ends. The CDR3 has 11 amino acids. The CDR3 reads CASCRTGEQYF. Written as DNA, the CDR3 is TGTGCCAGCTGCCGAACGGGCGAGCAGTACTTC. Together with reference TRBV28 and TRBJ2-7, the CDR3 gives the full variable domain: DVKVTQSSRYLVKRTGEKVFLECVQDMDHENMFWYRQDPGLGLRLIYFSYDVKMKEKGDIPEGYSVSREKKERFSLILESASTNQTSMYLCASCRTGEQYFGPGTRLTVT.

J is TRBJ2-1 and V is TRBV7-2; 10 bases agree with TRBD1. The CDR3 sequence is 13 residues long. J gave up 9 bases and V 7 bases, and 6 bases lay outside the gene matches. Germline loops: CDR1 SGHTA, CDR2 FQGNSA. CDR3 nucleotides: TGTGCCAGCAACATTGGGACAGGGGTTGAGCAGTTCTTC. It codes for CASNIGTGVEQFF.

This sequence joins TRBV7-3 and TRBJ2-2, with no clear D. From germline, CDR1 is SGHTA and CDR2 FQGTGA. V shed 2 bases and J shed 6 bases, with 7 bases lying between them. The CDR3 totals 13 residues. The CDR3 is CASSLGLAGELFF. CDR3 nucleotides: TGTGCCAGCAGCTTAGGGTTGGCCGGGGAGCTGTTTTTT. The variable domain in full, completed from reference TRBV7-3 and TRBJ2-2, reads GAGVSQTPSNKVTEKGKYVELRCDPISGHTALYWYRQSLGQGPEFLIYFQGTGAADDSGLPNDRFFAVRPEGSVSTLKIQRTERGDSAVYLCASSLGLAGELFFGEGSRLTVL.

Comment on this clone: One junction end does not reproduce the germline sequence, and a read error may be involved. The rearrangement joins TRBV6-1 to TRBJ2-2, with 16 bases identical to TRBD2. Germline lookup yields CDR1 MNHNS and CDR2 SASEGT. This CDR3 region has 19 residues. The CDR3 bases are TGTGCCAGCAGCGAAGATCCGGGACTAGCGGGAGGGCACACCGGGGAGCTGTTTTTT. Its protein is CASSEDPGLAGGHTGELFF.

This clone is a singleton in its sample. The V gene is TRBV6-5, the J gene TRBJ2-7; 10 bases agree with TRBD2. There are 14 residues in the CDR3. The trim removed 6 bases at V and 7 bases at J, leaving 9 bases unmatched. CDR1 MNHEY and CDR2 SVGAGI come from the germline V gene. CDR3 nucleotides: TGTGCCAGCAGACCCGGGACTAGCGCTGGGGAGCAGTACTTC. Protein: CASRPGTSAGEQYF.

This chain connects TRBV6-6 to TRBJ2-7, with D unclear. V gave up 6 bases and J gave up 8 bases, with 20 bases separating them. From germline, CDR1 is MNHNY and CDR2 SVGAGI (reference sequence). The CDR3 is made up of 14 amino acids. The CDR3 DNA reads TGTGCCAGCAGCCCGAGCCAAGCCCGGCCACAGCAGTACTTC. Translated, it gives CASSPSQARPQQYF.

This chain uses TRBV14 with TRBJ1-1, with D possibly matching TRBD1 (6 bases). The V end lost 0 bases, the J end lost 0 bases, and 11 bases lay between the germline ends. This CDR3 has 16 residues. Looked up from germline, CDR1 is SGHDN and CDR2 is FVKESK. The CDR3 nucleotides read TGTGCCAGCAGCCAAGAGGCCGGACAGCTGAACACTGAAGCTTTCTTT. Translation gives CASSQEAGQLNTEAFF.

The chain recombines TRBV7-3 with TRBJ2-3, with 7 bases matching TRBD1. Unmatched junction bases numbered 6, after V lost 5 bases and J lost 4 bases. The CDR3 covers 14 residues. From germline, CDR1 is SGHTA and CDR2 FQGTGA. The CDR3 loop reads CASSPDRFADTQYF. DNA of the CDR3: TGTGCCAGCAGCCCGGACAGGTTTGCAGATACGCAGTATTTT.

V is TRBV18 and J is TRBJ1-4; no reliable D call. The CDR3 spans 11 residues. CDR1 is KGHSH, CDR2 LQKENI, per germline. With 6 bases removed from V and 12 bases from J, the gap between germline ends came to 11 bases. The CDR3 is CASSRTQELFF. CDR3 coding DNA: TGTGCCAGCTCGCGGACGCAGGAACTGTTTTTT.

Turning to this clone: Other DNA sequences of this sample code for an identical CDR3. The rearrangement uses TRBV6-5 and TRBJ2-7; 7 nucleotides line up with TRBD1. There are 15 residues in the CDR3. J was trimmed by 2 bases and V by 7 bases; bases with no gene match: 11. The germline V gene has CDR1 MNHEY and CDR2 SVGAGI. The CDR3 DNA reads TGTGCCAGCAAGAAAGACAGGGATAGGACCTACGAGCAGTACTTC. Protein: CASKKDRDRTYEQYF.

This clone was found once. The V gene is TRBV5-1, the J gene TRBJ2-7; no clear D. The CDR3 is made up of 13 amino acids. Trimming shortened V by 0 bases and J by 4 bases, and 8 bases separated the two germline ends. In germline, CDR1 is SGHRS, CDR2 YFSETQ. Here the CDR3 DNA reads TGCGCCAGCAGCTTGGGTTTCAGATACGAGCAGTACTTC. Amino acid sequence: CASSLGFRYEQYF.

The rearrangement links TRBV6-5 to TRBJ2-7; a weak D match, TRBD1 (6 bases). The CDR3 length is 15 residues. V was shortened by 7 bases and J by 2 bases, with 18 bases between the two germline ends. The germline V gene has CDR1 MNHEY and CDR2 SVGAGI. The CDR3 DNA reads as TGTGCCAGCACTCGAGGGGGACATGGAACCTACGAGCAGTACTTC. Translating it yields CASTRGGHGTYEQYF.

For the CDR3, the DNA is TGTGCCAGCAGCGTAGAGTCGGCTCCTGGAAACACCATATATTTT. The encoded protein is CASSVESAPGNTIYF. This sequence joins TRBV9 and TRBJ1-3, with unresolved D. The germline gives CDR1 SGDLS, CDR2 YYNGEE. Trimming stripped 0 bases from V and 2 bases from J, with 9 bases between. The CDR3 consists of 15 residues.

This chain links TRBV11-1 with TRBJ2-3; 7 bases agree with TRBD1. J gave up 2 bases and V 4 bases, and 3 bases lay outside the gene matches. Germline CDR1 reads SGHAT; CDR2 reads FQDESV (reference sequence). This CDR3 comprises 14 residues. The CDR3 nucleotides are TGTGCCAGCAGCTACGGACAGGTCACAGATACGCAGTATTTT. It translates to CASSYGQVTDTQYF.

As for this clone: Other DNA variants within this sample encode the same CDR3. The chain links TRBV28 to TRBJ2-7, with a possible D match to TRBD2 (5 bases). V was cut by 6 bases and J by 3 bases, with 9 bases left in between. Germline V gives CDR1 MDHEN, CDR2 SYDVKM. The CDR3 runs to 12 residues. CDR3 amino acids: CASRASSYEQYF. The CDR3, as DNA: TGTGCCAGCAGGGCTAGCAGCTACGAGCAGTACTTC.